Below, 31 T cell receptor beta chains from the same sample are listed, as sequenced in a study of cytomegalovirus exposure and HLA in healthy donors. PCR was performed using 60 Vbeta and 13 Jbeta primers. TCRdb's table, derived via immunoSEQ multiplex PCR, lists solely in-frame clones and lacks some. The table records 130,000 or so clones, under 85% of them present only once. Sequencing used PBMCs. The receptors here all came from a man between 18 and 29 years old in good health and CMV-seropositive.

This clone has only one observation. The chain's CDR3 is CASSPGFRGRETQYF. The DNA of the CDR3 is TGTGCCAGCAGCCCGGGCTTCAGGGGGCGAGAGACCCAGTACTTC. V usage is TRBV6-5 and J usage is TRBJ2-5, with TRBD1 identical over 8 bases. CDR1 and CDR2 from the germline V gene are MNHEY and SVGAGI. Trimming cost V 6 bases and J 4 bases; bases outside gene matches: 10. The CDR3 has 15 residues.

This clone has more than one count but fewer than ten. This rearrangement joins TRBV11-2 to TRBJ1-1, with D perhaps matching TRBD1 (5 bases). CDR3 length equals 13 residues. The germline CDR1 and CDR2 sequences are SGHAT and FQNNGV. Trimming stripped 8 bases from V and 2 bases from J, with 12 bases between. The CDR3 DNA sequence: TGTGCCAGCGGGGCAGAGATTAACACTGAAGCTTTCTTT. This gives the protein CASGAEINTEAFF.

The chain combines TRBV19 with TRBJ2-1; 9 nucleotides align to TRBD2. In germline, CDR1 is LNHDA, CDR2 SQIVND (reference sequence). V lost 1 base and J lost 9; bases outside the gene matches: 10. The CDR3 length is 16 residues. The CDR3 is CASSIASGGWSSEQFF. CDR3 nucleotide sequence: TGTGCCAGTAGTATAGCGAGCGGGGGGTGGAGCAGTGAGCAGTTCTTC.

This chain connects TRBV28 to TRBJ1-1, with TRBD1 matching over 9 bases. This CDR3 comprises 13 residues. V lost 8 bases and J lost 1; bases outside the gene matches: 2. Germline V CDR1 and CDR2: MDHEN, SYDVKM. The CDR3 nucleotides read TGTGCCAGCTTGGGACAGGGGAACACTGAAGCTTTCTTT. This codes for CASLGQGNTEAFF.

The chain combines TRBV4-2 with TRBJ2-1; 11 nucleotides line up with TRBD2. The V segment lost 0 bases and the J segment 5 bases; nucleotides outside the gene matches: 9. Germline lookup yields CDR1 LGHNA and CDR2 YNFKEQ. The CDR3 length is 18 residues. The CDR3 spells CASSQDPRLAGLNNEQFF. CDR3 coding DNA: TGTGCCAGCAGCCAAGACCCCCGACTAGCGGGATTGAACAATGAGCAGTTCTTC.

The chain joins TRBV2 to TRBJ1-3; 7 nucleotides align to TRBD1. V was pared by 2 bases and J by 4 bases, with 8 bases of the junction left unmatched. CDR3 length: 16 residues. Germline V gives CDR1 SNHLY, CDR2 FYNNEI. The CDR3 DNA reads as TGTGCCAGCAGTGAATATTTTAGGGGGCAGGGAAACACCATATATTTT. Its protein product is CASSEYFRGQGNTIYF.

This chain uses TRBV11-2 with TRBJ2-7; weak D call: TRBD1 (6 bases). The V end was cut by 6 bases, the J end by 6 bases, with 15 bases between. Germline CDR1 SGHAT, CDR2 FQNNGV. The CDR3 sequence is 13 residues long. CDR3 nucleotide sequence: TGTGCCAGCAGTATACAGGGTATAGGCGAGCAGTACTTC. Translated, it gives CASSIQGIGEQYF.

The J gene is TRBJ2-1, the V gene TRBV18, with 8 bases aligning to TRBD2. CDR1 and CDR2 from the germline V gene are KGHSH and LQKENI. This CDR3 region has 16 residues. Unmatched junction bases numbered 13, after V lost 3 bases and J lost 9 bases. CDR3 bases: TGTGCCAGCTCACCTATTTCGGGACTAGTAGAAGGTGAGCAGTTCTTC. Translating gives CASSPISGLVEGEQFF.

In DNA, the CDR3 is TGTGCCAGTAGTTTATGGAGGTCCGGGGAGCTGTTTTTT. Its translation is CASSLWRSGELFF. The genes are TRBV19 and TRBJ2-2; tentative D call: TRBD2 (5 bases). Germline loops: CDR1 LNHDA, CDR2 SQIVND (reference sequence). The V gene lost 5 bases and the J gene lost 6 bases, with 10 bases spanning the gap. This CDR3 region has 13 residues.

This chain links TRBV29-1 with TRBJ2-7; no definite D call. There are 13 residues in the CDR3. The ends were cut back, 4 bases at V and 5 bases at J, with 15 bases in the middle. The germline V gene encodes CDR1 SQVTM and CDR2 ANQGSEA. Here the CDR3 DNA reads TGCAGCGTTGTACCAGGAATTTCAGACGAGCAGTACTTC. It encodes CSVVPGISDEQYF.

The chain employs TRBV7-6 and TRBJ2-1; TRBD2 is a possible D gene (6 bases). V shed 4 bases and J shed 8 bases, with 9 bases lying between them. CDR1 is SGHVS and CDR2 is FNYEAQ in the germline V gene. This CDR3 region has 12 residues. The CDR3 sequence is CASSSRGYEQFF. The CDR3 coding sequence is TGTGCCAGCAGCTCTCGGGGGTATGAGCAGTTCTTC. The full variable domain, with the rest looked up from reference TRBV7-6 and TRBJ2-1, is GAGVSQSPRYKVTKRGQDVALRCDPISGHVSLYWYRQALGQGPEFLTYFNYEAQQDKSGLPNDRFSAERPEGSISTLTIQRTEQRDSAMYRCASSSRGYEQFFGPGTRLTVL.

This chain uses TRBV27 with TRBJ2-2, with TRBD2 identical over 7 bases. The CDR3 has 12 amino acids. Unmatched junction bases numbered 3, after V lost 1 base and J lost 13 bases. Germline-derived CDR1 and CDR2 are MNHEY and SMNVEV (reference sequence). The CDR3 sequence: CASSLWGGPLFF. The CDR3 bases are TGTGCCAGCAGTTTATGGGGAGGGCCGCTGTTTTTT.

This clone was observed a handful of times. This sequence joins TRBV27 and TRBJ1-2; the D is unclear. CDR1 is MNHEY and CDR2 is SMNVEV in the germline V gene (reference sequence). The CDR3 has 14 residues. Trimming stripped 7 bases from V and 4 bases from J, with 16 bases between. CDR3 sequence (DNA): TGTGCCAGCACCCACCTGGCTGCTCCCTATGGCTACACCTTC. Translating it yields CASTHLAAPYGYTF.

This clone showed up just once. The chain links TRBV18 to TRBJ2-7, with a possible D match to TRBD1 (5 bases). V was pared by 3 bases and J by 5 bases, with 8 bases between. Germline-derived CDR1 and CDR2 are KGHSH and LQKENI. The CDR3 totals 12 residues. The CDR3 here is CASSPTDHEQYF. The CDR3 DNA reads as TGTGCCAGCTCACCGACAGACCACGAGCAGTACTTC.

This clone was seen a handful of times. This sequence joins TRBV6-6 and TRBJ2-5; TRBD2 agrees at 11 bases. Losses at the gene ends were 7 bases for V and 4 bases for J; bases not matched to a gene: 8. The CDR3 is made up of 15 amino acids. Germline CDR1 reads MNHNY; CDR2 reads SVGAGI (reference sequence). The chain's CDR3 is CASKGSGRAGETQYF. The CDR3 DNA reads as TGTGCCAGCAAAGGTAGCGGGAGGGCAGGAGAGACCCAGTACTTC.

This clone was seen only once. Sequence at one end of the junction differs from germline and may be a read error. This sequence joins TRBV7-9 and TRBJ2-1; the D gene is possibly TRBD2 (5 bases). CDR1 and CDR2 (germline): SEHNR, FQNEAQ (reference sequence). The CDR3 spans 15 residues. In nucleotides, the CDR3 is TGTTCCAGCAGCTCTCGGGTAGCGACCTTGAATGAGCAGTTCTTC. Encoded protein: CSSSSRVATLNEQFF.

The J gene is TRBJ2-5, the V gene TRBV15; 12 bases fit TRBD2. Germline V gene sequence: CDR1 LNHNV, CDR2 YYDKDF (reference sequence). This CDR3 contains 14 residues. J lost 2 bases, V lost 5 bases, and 0 bases had no gene match. The CDR3 is CATSLAGGQETQYF. CDR3 nucleotide sequence: TGTGCCACCAGCCTAGCGGGGGGGCAAGAGACCCAGTACTTC.

This sequence joins TRBV29-1 and TRBJ1-1; 7 bases fit TRBD1. Germline-derived CDR1 and CDR2 are SQVTM and ANQGSEA. The CDR3 spans 12 residues. CDR3 bases: TGCAGTGCTAGTTACCAGGGGGTTGAAGCTTTCTTT. Translating it yields CSASYQGVEAFF.

The rearrangement uses TRBV5-1 and TRBJ2-7; maybe TRBD2 (6 bases). CDR1 is SGHRS and CDR2 is YFSETQ in the germline V gene. The CDR3 consists of 16 residues. The V gene lost 2 bases and the J gene lost 5 bases, with 20 bases spanning the gap. CDR3 amino acids: CASSLPGISGRDEQYF. In nucleotides, the CDR3 is TGCGCCAGCAGCTTACCGGGGATTAGCGGAAGGGACGAGCAGTACTTC.

The V call is TRBV25-1, the J call TRBJ1-3; 7 nucleotides align to TRBD1. The length of the CDR3 is 15 residues. The V gene's germline CDR1 is MGHDK and CDR2 SYGVNS. V shed 6 bases, J shed 4 bases, and the junction held 9 bases outside the gene matches. The CDR3 nucleotides read TGTGCCAGCAGCGACAGGGAGGCATGGGGAAACACCATATATTTT. Amino acids: CASSDREAWGNTIYF. The full variable domain, completed using reference TRBV25-1 and TRBJ1-3, is EADIYQTPRYLVIGTGKKITLECSQTMGHDKMYWYQQDPGMELHLIHYSYGVNSTEKGDLSSESTVSRIRTEHFPLTLESARPSHTSQYLCASSDREAWGNTIYFGEGSWLTVV.

CDR3 sequence reads: CASSSRLSGGYLDEQFF. CDR3 in DNA: TGTGCCAGCTCATCCCGACTTAGCGGGGGTTACCTCGATGAGCAGTTCTTC. This chain connects TRBV18 to TRBJ2-1, with 9 bases lining up with TRBD2. This CDR3 spans 17 amino acids. Losses at the gene ends were 5 bases for V and 8 bases for J; bases not matched to a gene: 16. Germline CDR1 is KGHSH and CDR2 is LQKENI.

This chain uses TRBV15 with TRBJ2-5; 10 nucleotides align to TRBD2. Germline lookup yields CDR1 LNHNV and CDR2 YYDKDF (reference sequence). V gave up 5 bases and J gave up 5 bases; unmatched junction bases: 8. The CDR3 consists of 15 residues. The CDR3 region is CATSGQRGGGETQYF. For the CDR3, the DNA is TGTGCCACCAGCGGCCAGCGGGGGGGCGGTGAGACCCAGTACTTC. Full variable domain (missing parts from reference TRBV15 and TRBJ2-5): DAMVIQNPRYQVTQFGKPVTLSCSQTLNHNVMYWYQQKSSQAPKLLFHYYDKDFNNEADTPDNFQSRRPNTSFCFLDIRSPGLGDTAMYLCATSGQRGGGETQYFGPGTRLLVL.

As regards this clone: One end of the junction is discordant with germline, which a read error may explain. The chain employs TRBV5-1 and TRBJ2-4; D is possibly TRBD1 (5 bases). Germline CDR1 SGHRS, CDR2 YFSETQ. The CDR3 is 15 residues long. CDR3 sequence (DNA): TGCGCCAGCAGCTTGAGTGGGGCCCCGCAAAACAGTCAGTACTTC. It specifies CASSLSGAPQNSQYF.

J is TRBJ1-6 and V is TRBV5-1, with TRBD1 as a possible D gene (5 bases). This CDR3 is 15 amino acids long. Trimming left V 0 bases short and J 9 bases short, with 13 bases between. Germline-derived CDR1 and CDR2 are SGHRS and YFSETQ. DNA of the CDR3: TGCGCCAGCAGCTTGGGAAGGGGAAGCACTTCACCCCTCCACTTT. Protein sequence: CASSLGRGSTSPLHF.

The rearrangement uses TRBV7-2 and TRBJ2-5, with 10 positions matching TRBD2. J lost 1 base, V lost 5 bases, and 10 bases had no gene match. The CDR3 totals 17 residues. The germline gives CDR1 SGHTA, CDR2 FQGNSA. The CDR3 loop is CASSNAVVAGGQETQYF. In DNA form, the CDR3 reads TGTGCCAGCAGCAACGCCGTCGTAGCGGGGGGCCAAGAGACCCAGTACTTC.

Here the CDR3 reads CASSLGDLAGTGGQETQYF. The CDR3 nucleotides read TGTGCCAGCAGCTTAGGGGATCTAGCAGGGACGGGGGGGCAAGAGACCCAGTACTTC. The V call is TRBV7-6, the J call TRBJ2-5; 8 positions agree with TRBD2. The CDR3 sequence is 19 residues long. Germline V CDR1 and CDR2: SGHVS, FNYEAQ. Trimming at V came to 1 base and at J to 2 bases, leaving 15 bases not matched to a gene.

The V and J genes are TRBV13 and TRBJ2-5, with 11 bases matching TRBD2. V lost 0 bases to trimming and J lost 2 bases; unmatched junction nucleotides: 2. This CDR3 comprises 16 residues. The germline CDR1 and CDR2 sequences are PRHDT and FYEKMQ (reference sequence). This CDR3 reads CASSLGLAGGQETQYF. CDR3 in DNA: TGTGCCAGCAGCTTAGGGCTAGCGGGGGGACAAGAGACCCAGTACTTC.

This clone has more than one count but fewer than ten. The DNA of the CDR3 is TGTGCCAGCGCTACCGGGAGTCAAGGACAGCCCCAGCATTTT. As protein: CASATGSQGQPQHF. The V call is TRBV18, the J call TRBJ1-5; the D is unclear. Trimming pared 8 bases from V and 7 bases from J, leaving 18 bases between. This CDR3 comprises 14 residues. The germline gives CDR1 KGHSH, CDR2 LQKENI.

The count of this clone is one. The rearrangement uses TRBV5-1 and TRBJ2-5; 7 nucleotides agree with TRBD2. The J segment lost 3 bases and the V segment lost 5 bases, leaving 13 bases of the junction unmatched. Germline V gives CDR1 SGHRS, CDR2 YFSETQ. CDR3 length: 16 residues. The CDR3 sequence is CASSRASGALEETQYF. The CDR3 nucleotides read TGCGCCAGCAGTAGGGCTAGCGGAGCCTTGGAAGAGACCCAGTACTTC.

This rearrangement joins TRBV27 to TRBJ2-7; 10 nucleotides match TRBD1. The CDR3 has 13 amino acids. Germline assignment: CDR1 MNHEY and CDR2 SMNVEV (reference sequence). V lost 7 bases, J lost 7 bases, and 7 bases stayed unmatched. CDR3 protein: CASKRQGAGEQYF. The CDR3, as DNA: TGTGCCAGCAAAAGACAGGGGGCGGGGGAGCAGTACTTC.

V gene TRBV7-2 combines with J gene TRBJ2-2; tentatively, D is TRBD1 (5 bases). This CDR3 is 16 amino acids long. Between the trimmed V and J ends, which lost 1 base and 1 base, there was a span of 10 bases. CDR1 and CDR2 (germline): SGHTA, FQGNSA. The CDR3 reads CASSLGLGVNTGELFF. CDR3 bases: TGTGCCAGCAGCTTAGGGCTAGGGGTGAACACCGGGGAGCTGTTTTTT.